A single sample gave rise to the 22 T cell receptor beta chains below, sequenced in a study of cytomegalovirus exposure and HLA in healthy donors (dated by TCRdb to the late 2010s). Libraries were prepared through the immunoSEQ multiplex PCR assay. The multiplex PCR relied on a mix of 60 forward primers for TCR Vbeta segments and 13 reverse primers for TCR Jbeta segments. Not all clones reach the TCRdb copy of this immuneACCESS table, which keeps in-frame sequences only. Checked studies attribute under half of the gap to unresolved V genes and leave the rest unexplained. The sample table holds some 35,000 clones, of which about 53% were seen once. Less than 7% of the sample comes from the top ten. Sequenced material: PBMCs. All receptors derive from a woman aged 40 to 49 in good health and CMV-seropositive.

The rearrangement links TRBV9 to TRBJ1-6; 8 bases are shared with TRBD1. Germline loops: CDR1 SGDLS, CDR2 YYNGEE. This CDR3 is 14 amino acids long. Trimming removed 3 bases from V and 6 bases from J; junction bases left unmatched: 2. The CDR3 bases are TGTGCCAGCAGCGGGACAGGGACTAATTCACCCCTCCACTTT. Protein: CASSGTGTNSPLHF.

This clone has more than one count but fewer than ten. The V gene is TRBV29-1, the J gene TRBJ1-2; no firm D call. V lost 5 bases to trimming and J lost 4 bases, with 17 bases between them. Germline V lookup: CDR1 SQVTM, CDR2 ANQGSEA. CDR3 size: 14 residues. CDR3 amino acids: CSVLISLGSYGYTF. CDR3 coding DNA: TGCAGCGTTCTTATCTCCCTCGGGTCCTATGGCTACACCTTC.

This clone has only a few counts. The CDR3 bases are TGTGCCAGCAGTTTATCCGGACAGGGGGTCGAGCAGTACTTC. This gives the protein CASSLSGQGVEQYF. The V gene is TRBV27, the J gene TRBJ2-7; 10 nucleotides match TRBD1. Per the germline V gene, CDR1 is MNHEY and CDR2 is SMNVEV (reference sequence). The V gene end was trimmed by 0 bases and the J gene end by 6 bases; junction bases not matched to a gene: 2. The CDR3 loop spans 14 amino acids.

The rearrangement uses TRBV7-3 and TRBJ2-2; D remains unclear. The germline V gene has CDR1 SGHTA and CDR2 FQGTGA. The V and J ends lost 4 bases and 2 bases respectively, with 8 bases between them. The CDR3 has 14 residues. CDR3 nucleotides: TGTGCCAGCAGCTATCTAGTTAACACCGGGGAGCTGTTTTTT. Its protein product is CASSYLVNTGELFF.

This sequence joins TRBV29-1 and TRBJ2-4; unclear D gene. This CDR3 has 13 residues. V was trimmed by 6 bases and J by 0 bases, leaving 9 bases between them. Germline V gene sequence: CDR1 SQVTM, CDR2 ANQGSEA. The CDR3 DNA reads TGCAGCGTCCGAGGAGTAGCCAAAAACATTCAGTACTTC. This encodes CSVRGVAKNIQYF.

The chain joins TRBV28 to TRBJ2-7; TRBD2 agrees at 12 bases. The CDR3 extends over 15 amino acids. With 4 bases clipped from V and 2 bases from J, the junction kept 3 bases outside the gene matches. Germline V gene lookup returns CDR1 MDHEN and CDR2 SYDVKM. The CDR3 is CASSSTSGGTYEQYF. The CDR3 nucleotides read TGTGCCAGCAGTTCGACTAGCGGGGGTACCTACGAGCAGTACTTC.

The chain employs TRBV19 and TRBJ1-1, with D unresolved. CDR1 LNHDA and CDR2 SQIVND come from the germline V gene (reference sequence). CDR3 length: 13 amino acids. V was shortened by 7 bases and J by 6 bases, with 15 bases between the two germline ends. CDR3 amino acids: CASKWSYLAEAFF. The CDR3 DNA follows: TGTGCCAGTAAGTGGAGCTATCTGGCTGAAGCTTTCTTT.

The rearrangement joins TRBV6-1 to TRBJ2-2; 9 bases are shared with TRBD1. The CDR3 spans 14 residues. Germline loops: CDR1 MNHNS, CDR2 SASEGT. Germline trimming cut 6 bases from V and 5 bases from J; bases unmatched to any gene: 4. CDR3 nucleotide sequence: TGTGCCAGCAGAAGGACAGGGGAAACCGGGGAGCTGTTTTTT. Its protein product is CASRRTGETGELFF.

This chain uses TRBV11-3 with TRBJ2-5, with 9 bases aligning to TRBD1. Per germline, CDR1 SGHNT and CDR2 YENEEA. This CDR3 has 15 residues. V gave up 5 bases and J gave up 8 bases; unmatched junction bases: 12. The CDR3 DNA sequence: TGTGCCAGCAGCCAAGGGAATGGACAGGGGCTAACCCAGTACTTC. It translates to CASSQGNGQGLTQYF. The full variable domain, rest sourced from reference TRBV11-3 and TRBJ2-5, is EAGVVQSPRYKIIEKKQPVAFWCNPISGHNTLYWYLQNLGQGPELLIRYENEEAVDDSQLPKDRFSAERLKGVDSTLKIQPAELGDSAVYLCASSQGNGQGLTQYFGPGTRLLVL.

The chain employs TRBV18 and TRBJ1-1, with a weak D call TRBD1 (5 bases). V lost 6 bases to trimming and J lost 1 base, with 9 bases between them. Germline V gene data show CDR1 as KGHSH and CDR2 as LQKENI. This CDR3 comprises 13 residues. CDR3 loop: CASSRQTNTEAFF. Here the CDR3 DNA reads TGTGCCAGCTCTAGACAGACGAACACTGAAGCTTTCTTT. Drawing the rest from reference TRBV18 and TRBJ1-1, the complete variable domain is NAGVMQNPRHLVRRRGQEARLRCSPMKGHSHVYWYRQLPEEGLKFMVYLQKENIIDESGMPKERFSAEFPKEGPSILRIQQVVRGDSAAYFCASSRQTNTEAFFGQGTRLTVV.

This clone was seen a handful of times. The chain links TRBV6-4 to TRBJ2-3; 11 positions match TRBD2. The V segment lost 5 bases and the J segment 6 bases; nucleotides outside the gene matches: 10. The germline V gene has CDR1 MRHNA and CDR2 SNTAGT. The CDR3 length is 16 residues. Here the CDR3 DNA reads TGTGCCAGCAGTCAACTTAGCGGGGGGGCCCCCGATACGCAGTATTTT. Translation gives CASSQLSGGAPDTQYF.

This clone was seen a few times. This chain connects TRBV7-6 to TRBJ1-4; possible D gene TRBD1, 6 bases. This CDR3 region has 14 residues. Looked up from germline, CDR1 is SGHVS and CDR2 is FNYEAQ. The V end was cut by 5 bases, the J end by 8 bases, with 15 bases between. In DNA form, the CDR3 reads TGTGCCAGCAGCCCACAGGGATCTCAGGAAAAACTGTTTTTT. Protein product: CASSPQGSQEKLFF.

The V gene is TRBV7-8, the J gene TRBJ1-4; no definite D call. The CDR3 is 16 amino acids. The V and J ends lost 1 base and 5 bases respectively, with 14 bases between them. Germline V lookup: CDR1 SGHVS, CDR2 FQNEAQ. The CDR3: CASSLVKNTINEKLFF. The CDR3 nucleotides are TGTGCCAGCAGCTTAGTAAAAAACACGATCAATGAAAAACTGTTTTTT. Full variable domain (outside the CDR3, taken from reference TRBV7-8 and TRBJ1-4): GAGVSQSPRYKVAKRGQDVALRCDPISGHVSLFWYQQALGQGPEFLTYFQNEAQLDKSGLPSDRFFAERPEGSVSTLKIQRTQQEDSAVYLCASSLVKNTINEKLFFGSGTQLSVL.

This clone has a single count. One junction end disagrees with the germline gene, perhaps due to a read error. This rearrangement joins TRBV6-5 to TRBJ2-3; 10 nucleotides line up with TRBD2. CDR3 length: 14 amino acids. The germline V gene has CDR1 MNHEY and CDR2 SVGAGI. The CDR3: CTSRGTSGTDTQYF. For the CDR3, the DNA is TGTACCAGCAGGGGGACTAGCGGCACAGATACGCAGTATTTT.

The V call is TRBV7-6, the J call TRBJ1-3; D not certain. The CDR3 extends over 14 amino acids. Germline-derived CDR1 and CDR2 are SGHVS and FNYEAQ. V shed 2 bases and J shed 2 bases, with 7 bases lying between them. This CDR3 is CASSLSRAGNTIYF. The CDR3 DNA follows: TGTGCCAGCAGCTTAAGCCGGGCTGGAAACACCATATATTTT.

This clone was picked up a small number of times. The V and J genes are TRBV5-4 and TRBJ2-3; 16 positions match TRBD2. This CDR3 spans 18 amino acids. V shed 4 bases and J 1 base; nucleotides not matched to a gene: 6. Germline V gene data show CDR1 as SGHNT and CDR2 as YYREEE (reference sequence). DNA of the CDR3: TGTGCCAGCAGCCCGGGACTAGCGGGAGGGCCTGGCACAGATACGCAGTATTTT. This sequence encodes CASSPGLAGGPGTDTQYF. Complete variable domain (other parts from reference TRBV5-4 and TRBJ2-3): ETGVTQSPTHLIKTRGQQVTLRCSSQSGHNTVSWYQQALGQGPQFIFQYYREEENGRGNFPPRFSGLQFPNYSSELNVNALELDDSALYLCASSPGLAGGPGTDTQYFGPGTRLTVL.

The rearrangement links TRBV7-8 to TRBJ2-5; 9 bases agree with TRBD1. J was trimmed by 4 bases and V by 3 bases; bases with no gene match: 9. CDR3 length: 16 residues. Germline V gene data show CDR1 as SGHVS and CDR2 as FQNEAQ. The CDR3 sequence: CASSLSGTGPGETQYF. The CDR3 nucleotides are TGTGCCAGCAGCTTGTCCGGGACAGGGCCCGGAGAGACCCAGTACTTC.

This clone was counted a single time. The chain links TRBV7-9 to TRBJ2-7, with 7 bases matching TRBD1. The CDR3 runs 14 residues. Germline V gene sequence: CDR1 SEHNR, CDR2 FQNEAQ (reference sequence). Trimming cost V 5 bases and J 2 bases; bases outside gene matches: 6. CDR3 DNA: TGTGCCAGCAGCCTAGGGGGACAGACCTACGAGCAGTACTTC. It specifies CASSLGGQTYEQYF.

On this clone: At one end the junction does not follow the germline gene, possibly because of a read error. V gene TRBV4-1 combines with J gene TRBJ2-3; 10 bases are a match to TRBD2. CDR1 is MGHRA, CDR2 YSYEKL, per germline. This CDR3 region has 17 residues. The DNA for the CDR3 is TGCGCCGGCAGCCCTTCGCTGAGTAGCGGGGGGCCAGATACGCAGTATTTT. This codes for CAGSPSLSSGGPDTQYF.

Ten or more counts support this clone. This chain links TRBV5-4 with TRBJ2-1, with a tentative D call TRBD1 (6 bases). Germline V gives CDR1 SGHNT, CDR2 YYREEE (reference sequence). Trimming removed 4 bases from V and 0 bases from J, with 14 bases in between. CDR3 length equals 16 residues. The CDR3 spells CASSPRQAFSYNEQFF. CDR3 DNA: TGTGCCAGCAGCCCCCGACAGGCTTTCTCCTACAATGAGCAGTTCTTC.

This chain joins TRBV6-5 and TRBJ1-2, with TRBD1 as a possible D gene (6 bases). V was trimmed by 7 bases and J by 8 bases, leaving 23 bases between them. The CDR3 covers 15 residues. CDR1 is MNHEY, CDR2 SVGAGI, per germline. The CDR3 DNA is TGTGCCAGCAATATAAAACAGGGCTGGGGAAGCGGCTACACCTTC. Protein sequence: CASNIKQGWGSGYTF.

V usage is TRBV6-1 and J usage is TRBJ1-2, with 7 nucleotides matching TRBD1. CDR1 and CDR2 (germline): MNHNS, SASEGT. This CDR3 is 17 amino acids long. V lost 1 base, J lost 4 bases, and 12 bases stayed unmatched. CDR3: CASSEDSDRDRVYGYTF. CDR3 DNA: TGTGCCAGCAGTGAAGACTCGGACCGGGACAGAGTCTATGGCTACACCTTC.